The 14 T cell receptor beta chains below all came from one sample that was sequenced in a study of blood T cell repertoires in COVID-19. The repertoire was sequenced with immunoSEQ multiplex PCR; TCRdb's copy has only in-frame clones and lacks some. In the table there are 90,000 or so clones, about 90% of which are singletons. Input material: peripheral blood. Receptors were obtained from a man aged 18-30 years with COVID-19, enrolled during active disease.

The chain recombines TRBV25-1 with TRBJ1-4; maybe TRBD1 (5 bases). The V and J ends lost 2 bases and 7 bases respectively, with 17 bases between them. The CDR3 loop spans 16 amino acids. Germline values: CDR1 MGHDK, CDR2 SYGVNS. CDR3 DNA: TGTGCCAGCAGTGAAACTTCGAAGGGGTGGGCTGAAAAACTGTTTTTT. Its protein is CASSETSKGWAEKLFF.

The chain links TRBV25-1 to TRBJ1-1; 9 bases align to TRBD1. This CDR3 contains 15 residues. Germline V gene sequence: CDR1 MGHDK, CDR2 SYGVNS. V lost 8 bases, J lost 3 bases, and 10 bases stayed unmatched. The CDR3, as DNA: TGTGCCAGCGACAGAGGGACAGGGTGGGACACTGAAGCTTTCTTT. Translation: CASDRGTGWDTEAFF. The full variable domain, completed using reference TRBV25-1 and TRBJ1-1, is EADIYQTPRYLVIGTGKKITLECSQTMGHDKMYWYQQDPGMELHLIHYSYGVNSTEKGDLSSESTVSRIRTEHFPLTLESARPSHTSQYLCASDRGTGWDTEAFFGQGTRLTVV.

The chain employs TRBV11-2 and TRBJ2-3; no definite D call. The germline V and J ends were trimmed by 8 bases and 3 bases, with 18 bases remaining between them. The germline V gene has CDR1 SGHAT and CDR2 FQNNGV. This CDR3 is 15 amino acids long. CDR3 sequence: CASAIHYPGTDTQYF. The CDR3 DNA sequence: TGTGCCAGCGCCATCCATTACCCCGGTACAGATACGCAGTATTTT.

J is TRBJ2-4 and V is TRBV5-4; 12 bases map to TRBD2. CDR3 length: 15 amino acids. Germline V gives CDR1 SGHNT, CDR2 YYREEE (reference sequence). J was trimmed by 15 bases and V by 0 bases; bases with no gene match: 10. The CDR3 DNA reads as TGTGCCAGCAGCTTGGGGAGGACTAGCGGGACCCTTAGGTACTTC. Its translation: CASSLGRTSGTLRYF. Using reference TRBV5-4 and TRBJ2-4 for the parts outside the CDR3, the full variable domain is ETGVTQSPTHLIKTRGQQVTLRCSSQSGHNTVSWYQQALGQGPQFIFQYYREEENGRGNFPPRFSGLQFPNYSSELNVNALELDDSALYLCASSLGRTSGTLRYFGAGTRLSVL.

The chain combines TRBV12-5 with TRBJ2-3, with D possibly matching TRBD2 (5 bases). Trimming stripped 6 bases from V and 0 bases from J, with 13 bases between. This CDR3 region has 15 residues. Germline CDR1 is LGHNT and CDR2 is FRNRAP. The CDR3 bases are TGTGCTAGTGGGTCCGGGATCACTAGCACAGATACGCAGTATTTT. Translated, it gives CASGSGITSTDTQYF.

This chain links TRBV12-3 or TRBV12-4 with TRBJ2-5; D is perhaps TRBD2 (6 bases). Trimming removed 9 bases from V and 5 bases from J, with 16 bases in between. The CDR3 totals 13 residues. CDR3 sequence (DNA): TGTGCCAGTTCCATGGCAGGAGGGGAGACCCAGTACTTC. Its translation: CASSMAGGETQYF.

The rearrangement links TRBV10-1 to TRBJ2-1; 15 bases fit TRBD2. The CDR3 runs to 18 residues. The V and J ends lost 4 bases and 1 base, in that order; junction bases with no gene match: 5. Per germline, CDR1 WNHNN and CDR2 SYGVQD (reference sequence). CDR3 bases: TGCGCCAGCAGTGCCGCAGGACTAGCGGGAGGGTCCTACAATGAGCAGTTCTTC. Translating it yields CASSAAGLAGGSYNEQFF.

The V and J genes are TRBV30 and TRBJ2-3; 8 bases align to TRBD2. Per the germline V gene, CDR1 is GTSNPN and CDR2 is SVGIG (reference sequence). With 2 bases clipped from V and 8 bases from J, the junction kept 15 bases outside the gene matches. The CDR3 is 16 amino acids. DNA of the CDR3: TGTGCCTGGAGTACTGCGCGGGAGGTCGTCTGGTCTACGCAGTATTTT. This encodes CAWSTAREVVWSTQYF.

The chain is built from TRBV5-1 and TRBJ2-7, with D perhaps matching TRBD1 (5 bases). Trimming shortened V by 5 bases and J by 2 bases, and 11 bases separated the two germline ends. The CDR3 extends over 13 amino acids. Germline V gives CDR1 SGHRS, CDR2 YFSETQ. The CDR3, as DNA: TGCGCCAGCAGTGATATAGGGGCCTACGAGCAGTACTTC. It encodes CASSDIGAYEQYF.

The chain couples TRBV27 to TRBJ1-5; 11 bases match TRBD1. This CDR3 has 20 residues. The trim removed 0 bases at V and 0 bases at J, leaving 10 bases unmatched. Germline V gene lookup returns CDR1 MNHEY and CDR2 SMNVEV (reference sequence). The chain's CDR3 is CASSLSRTGGASYSNQPQHF. Written as DNA, the CDR3 is TGTGCCAGCAGTTTATCCCGGACAGGGGGCGCCTCCTATAGCAATCAGCCCCAGCATTTT.

The V and J genes are TRBV15 and TRBJ2-1; 12 positions match TRBD2. Germline CDR1 and CDR2: LNHNV and YYDKDF (reference sequence). The J segment lost 8 bases and the V segment lost 6 bases, leaving 8 bases of the junction unmatched. This CDR3 has 15 residues. DNA for the CDR3: TGTGCCACCAGTCCGACTAGCGGGAGCTTCCATGAGCAGTTCTTC. It translates to CATSPTSGSFHEQFF.

J is TRBJ2-7 and V is TRBV5-6, with TRBD1 identical over 9 bases. J gave up 2 bases and V 4 bases, and 10 bases lay outside the gene matches. Germline values: CDR1 SGHDT, CDR2 YYEEEE. The CDR3 is 16 amino acids. The CDR3 region is CASSPLGQGQPYEQYF. CDR3 in DNA: TGTGCCAGCAGCCCCTTAGGACAGGGGCAACCCTACGAGCAGTACTTC.

The chain recombines TRBV28 with TRBJ2-6; 7 bases fit TRBD1. The CDR3 has 17 amino acids. Trimming at V came to 5 bases and at J to 0 bases, leaving 7 bases not matched to a gene. CDR1 and CDR2 (germline): MDHEN, SYDVKM. The CDR3 DNA follows: TGTGCCAGCAGTACCATACAGGGGAGCTCTGGGGCCAACGTCCTGACTTTC. Translating gives CASSTIQGSSGANVLTF. The full variable domain, its missing parts supplied by reference TRBV28 and TRBJ2-6, is DVKVTQSSRYLVKRTGEKVFLECVQDMDHENMFWYRQDPGLGLRLIYFSYDVKMKEKGDIPEGYSVSREKKERFSLILESASTNQTSMYLCASSTIQGSSGANVLTFGAGSRLTVL.

The chain links TRBV7-8 to TRBJ2-7; TRBD1 matches at 10 bases. Trimming cost V 7 bases and J 9 bases; bases outside gene matches: 6. CDR3 length: 12 amino acids. CDR1 SGHVS and CDR2 FQNEAQ come from the germline V gene. The CDR3 loop reads CASMGQGLGQYF. The CDR3 DNA follows: TGTGCCAGCATGGGACAGGGGCTCGGGCAGTACTTC.